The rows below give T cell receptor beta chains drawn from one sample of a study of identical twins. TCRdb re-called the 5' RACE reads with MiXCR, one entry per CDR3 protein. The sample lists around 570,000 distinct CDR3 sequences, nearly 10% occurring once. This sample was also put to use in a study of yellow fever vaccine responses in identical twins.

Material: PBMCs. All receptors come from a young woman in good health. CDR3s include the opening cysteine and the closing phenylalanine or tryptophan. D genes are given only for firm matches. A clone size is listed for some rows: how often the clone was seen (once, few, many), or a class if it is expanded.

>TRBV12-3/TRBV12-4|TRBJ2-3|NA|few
CASTQPWGDTQYF
TGTGCCAGCACCCAACCATGGGGAGATACGCAGTATTTT
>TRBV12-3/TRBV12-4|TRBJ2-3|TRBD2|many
CASSSSGGGDTQYF
TGTGCCAGCAGTTCTAGCGGGGGGGGTGATACGCAGTATTTT
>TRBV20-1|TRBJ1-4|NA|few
CSAFQSEKLFF
TGCAGTGCGTTTCAGTCCGAAAAACTGTTTTTT
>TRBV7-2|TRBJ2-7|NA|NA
CASSSITYEQYF
TGTGCCAGCAGCTCAATAACCTACGAGCAGTACTTC
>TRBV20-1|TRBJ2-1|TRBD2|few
CSASVAGGLNEQFF
TGCAGTGCTAGTGTAGCGGGGGGGCTCAATGAGCAGTTCTTC
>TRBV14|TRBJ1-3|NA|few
CASSPTDSGNTIYF
TGTGCCAGCAGCCCTACGGACTCTGGAAACACCATATATTTT
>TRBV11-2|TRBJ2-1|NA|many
CASSKPTGRNEQFF
TGTGCCAGCAGCAAGCCGACAGGGAGGAATGAGCAGTTCTTC
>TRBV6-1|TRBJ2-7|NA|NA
CASSPRSSSYEQYF
TGTGCCAGCAGTCCACGATCATCCTCCTACGAGCAGTACTTC
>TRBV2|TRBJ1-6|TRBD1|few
CASSGQGVIGSPLHF
TGTGCCAGCAGTGGACAGGGGGTTATCGGTTCACCCCTCCACTTT
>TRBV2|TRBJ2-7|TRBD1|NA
CASSEIKGAEPYEQYF
TGTGCCAGCAGTGAGATCAAGGGGGCCGAGCCCTACGAGCAGTACTTC
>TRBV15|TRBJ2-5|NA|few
CATSRSTIMETQYF
TGTGCCACCAGCAGATCCACTATAATGGAGACCCAGTACTTC
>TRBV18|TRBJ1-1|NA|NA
CASSPQRDGTEAFF
TGTGCCAGCTCACCGCAAAGAGACGGGACTGAAGCTTTCTTT
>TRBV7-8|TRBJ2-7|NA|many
CASSSDVYYEQYF
TGTGCCAGCAGCTCTGACGTTTACTACGAGCAGTACTTC
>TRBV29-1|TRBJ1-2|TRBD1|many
CSVEDSLTGGGYGYTF
TGCAGCGTTGAAGATTCCCTTACAGGGGGTGGCTATGGCTACACCTTC
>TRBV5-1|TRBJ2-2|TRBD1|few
CASSLVDRGRTPGELFF
TGCGCCAGCAGCTTGGTCGACAGGGGGCGGACCCCCGGGGAGCTGTTTTTT
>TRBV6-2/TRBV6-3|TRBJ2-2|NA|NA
CASSQQGLPNTGELFF
TGTGCCAGCAGCCAACAGGGCTTACCCAACACCGGGGAGCTGTTTTTT
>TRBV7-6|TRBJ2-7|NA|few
CASSIQQGAYEQYF
TGTGCCAGCAGCATACAACAGGGAGCCTACGAGCAGTACTTC
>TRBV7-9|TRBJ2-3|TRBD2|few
CASSPQIGLADTDTQYF
TGTGCCAGCAGCCCTCAGATCGGGCTAGCGGACACAGATACGCAGTATTTT
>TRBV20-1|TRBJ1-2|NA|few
CSARQSLSYGYTF
TGCAGTGCTAGACAAAGCCTTTCTTATGGCTACACCTTC